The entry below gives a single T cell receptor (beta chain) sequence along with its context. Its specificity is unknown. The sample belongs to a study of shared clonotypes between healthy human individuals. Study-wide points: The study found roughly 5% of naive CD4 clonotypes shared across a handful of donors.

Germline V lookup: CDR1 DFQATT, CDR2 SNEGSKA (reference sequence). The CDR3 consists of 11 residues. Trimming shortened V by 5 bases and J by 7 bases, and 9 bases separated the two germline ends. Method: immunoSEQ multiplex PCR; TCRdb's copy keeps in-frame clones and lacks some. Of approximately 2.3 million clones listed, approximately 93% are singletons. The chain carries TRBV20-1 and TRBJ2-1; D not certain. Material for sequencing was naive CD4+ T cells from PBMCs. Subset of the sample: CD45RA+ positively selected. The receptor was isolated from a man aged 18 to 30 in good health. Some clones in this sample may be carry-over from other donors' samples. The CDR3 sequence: CSARRPNEQFF. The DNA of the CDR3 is TGCAGTGCTCGCCGGCCAAATGAGCAGTTCTTC.